The 6 T cell receptor beta chains below were found in one sample sequenced in a study of blood T cell repertoires in COVID-19. Sequencing was performed with immunoSEQ multiplex PCR; in TCRdb, only in-frame clones are kept and a portion is missing. The table shows hundreds of thousands of clones, with about 87% occurring only once. Sequencing was carried out using peripheral blood. These receptors were collected from a woman between 50 and 59 years old with COVID-19, enrolled during active disease.

V is TRBV24-1 and J is TRBJ1-2; D is unresolved. In germline, CDR1 is KGHDR, CDR2 SFDVKD. Trimming took off 0 bases at V and 8 bases at J, with 9 bases between the two ends. This CDR3 has 13 residues. The CDR3 here is CATSDLSGGGYTF. Written as DNA, the CDR3 is TGTGCCACCAGTGATTTGTCAGGTGGCGGCTACACCTTC.

V usage is TRBV7-2 and J usage is TRBJ2-3; D call uncertain. CDR1 is SGHTA, CDR2 FQGNSA, per germline. The CDR3 sequence is 12 residues long. V lost 6 bases and J lost 2, with 6 bases in between. The CDR3 region is CASSSFTDTQYF. The CDR3 coding sequence is TGTGCCAGCAGTTCCTTCACAGATACGCAGTATTTT.

This clone has a single count. V gene TRBV7-2 combines with J gene TRBJ1-6; unclear D gene. From germline, CDR1 is SGHTA and CDR2 FQGNSA. Trimming left V 6 bases short and J 14 bases short, with 17 bases between. The CDR3 length is 13 residues. The CDR3 here is CASRVPPLEALHF. CDR3 in DNA: TGTGCCAGCAGAGTCCCTCCTCTGGAGGCCCTCCACTTT.

This sequence joins TRBV6-7 and TRBJ1-5, with TRBD1 matching over 7 bases. TRBV6-7 is labeled an ORF, and its function is uncertain. With V trimmed by 1 base and J by 1 base, 7 bases remained unmatched. The CDR3 is 17 residues long. CDR3 region: CASSYFEGTDSNQPQHF. DNA of the CDR3: TGTGCCAGCAGTTACTTCGAGGGGACAGACAGCAATCAGCCCCAGCATTTT.

V usage is TRBV24-1 and J usage is TRBJ2-2; perhaps TRBD2 as D (6 bases). V was cut by 3 bases and J by 2 bases, with 9 bases left in between. This CDR3 region has 15 residues. CDR1 is KGHDR, CDR2 SFDVKD, per germline. This CDR3 reads CATSDPTRNTGELFF. CDR3 nucleotide sequence: TGTGCCACCAGTGATCCGACTAGAAACACCGGGGAGCTGTTTTTT.

The genes are TRBV7-9 and TRBJ2-3; possible D gene TRBD2, 5 bases. CDR1 is SEHNR, CDR2 FQNEAQ, per germline (reference sequence). The length of the CDR3 is 13 residues. The ends were cut back, 4 bases at V and 5 bases at J, with 10 bases in the middle. CDR3 in DNA: TGTGCCAGCAGCTCCTATAGCGTAGATACGCAGTATTTT. Residues: CASSSYSVDTQYF.